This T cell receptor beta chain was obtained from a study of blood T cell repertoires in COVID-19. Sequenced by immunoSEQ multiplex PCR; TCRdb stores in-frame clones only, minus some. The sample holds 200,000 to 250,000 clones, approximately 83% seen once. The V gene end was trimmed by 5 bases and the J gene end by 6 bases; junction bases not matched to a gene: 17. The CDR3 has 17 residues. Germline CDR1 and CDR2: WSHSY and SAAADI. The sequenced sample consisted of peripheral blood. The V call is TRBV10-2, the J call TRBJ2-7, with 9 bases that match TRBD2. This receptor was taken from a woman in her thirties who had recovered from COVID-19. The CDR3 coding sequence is TGCGCCAGCAGTCCTGCGGGGGGGCCTATAGGGCTTGGCGAGCAGTACTTC. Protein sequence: CASSPAGGPIGLGEQYF.